This T cell receptor (beta chain) was sequenced for a study of CXCR3-negative and CXCR3-positive naive CD8 T cells. On the study more broadly: Libraries each contributed about 1.5 +/- 0.3 million TRB reads, for roughly 140 million in total.

Points from the study as a whole: CXCR3-positive naive cells carried more hydrophobic TRB CDR3s than CXCR3-negative ones.

Libraries of TRB cDNA were made by 5' RACE and carried UMIs. From the 5' RACE reads, TCRdb lists one entry per CDR3 protein and no DNA. The sample includes 110,000 or so distinct CDR3 sequences. Details on this clonotype: Antigen unknown.

The sequenced sample consisted of naive CXCR3+ CD8+ T cells from blood. Subset defined: CD45RO-CCR7+CD27+CD95- naive CD8+ T cells expressing CXCR3 (TNR3+). This receptor was identified in a human donor in good health. Some clones in this sample may be carry-over from other donors' samples.

CDR3 protein: CATSTGTGAGELFF. The chain is built from TRBV15 and TRBJ2-2; TCRdb calls TRBD1, which cannot be checked without DNA. CDR3 length: 14 amino acids. Germline CDR1 LNHNV, CDR2 YYDKDF (reference sequence).